These 8 T cell receptor beta chains share one sample of origin, sequenced in a study of somatic mutations in cytotoxic T cells in rheumatoid arthritis. Profiled with immunoSEQ multiplex PCR; TCRdb holds only in-frame clones, not every one. The data contain fewer than 11,000 clones, about 85% of them singletons. Sequencing input: CD8+ T cells sorted from blood. Receptor source: an adult with rheumatoid arthritis.

This clone was seen only a few times. The rearrangement uses TRBV7-9 and TRBJ1-1; 9 positions agree with TRBD1. The ends lost 5 bases at V and 5 bases at J; junction bases unmatched: 15. The germline CDR1 and CDR2 sequences are SEHNR and FQNEAQ (reference sequence). The CDR3 length is 17 residues. CDR3 protein: CASSGGTGRMWRTEAFF. As DNA, the CDR3 is TGTGCCAGCAGCGGAGGGACAGGGAGGATGTGGAGGACTGAAGCTTTCTTT.

J is TRBJ2-1 and V is TRBV25-1; D tentatively reads TRBD1 or TRBD2 (5 bases each). The CDR3 runs 17 residues. Germline CDR1 is MGHDK and CDR2 is SYGVNS. Trimming removed 3 bases from V and 0 bases from J, with 15 bases in between. The CDR3 spells CASSDRGPPSSYNEQFF. The CDR3 coding sequence is TGTGCCAGCAGTGACCGGGGACCCCCGAGCTCCTACAATGAGCAGTTCTTC.

This clone was detected only once. This chain links TRBV6-1 with TRBJ2-7; 7 bases line up with TRBD1. Germline CDR1 MNHNS, CDR2 SASEGT. Trimming took 0 bases from V and 3 from J; bases not matched to a gene: 8. This CDR3 comprises 16 residues. CDR3 in amino acids: CASSEAKGQLGYEQYF. The CDR3 DNA reads as TGTGCCAGCAGTGAAGCGAAGGGACAGCTAGGCTACGAGCAGTACTTC.

The V and J genes are TRBV2 and TRBJ1-1, with unresolved D. V dropped 3 bases and J dropped 8 bases, with 7 bases sitting between them. Germline CDR1 is SNHLY and CDR2 is FYNNEI. CDR3 size: 11 residues. CDR3 sequence: CASSDFKEAFF. CDR3 nucleotide sequence: TGTGCCAGCAGTGATTTTAAAGAAGCTTTCTTT.

The gene calls are TRBV10-3 and TRBJ2-7, with TRBD1 identical over 9 bases. Germline CDR1 and CDR2: ENHRY and SYGVKD. The CDR3 extends over 15 amino acids. The V gene end was trimmed by 7 bases and the J gene end by 4 bases; junction bases not matched to a gene: 11. For the CDR3, the DNA is TGTGCCATCATGCAGGACAGGGGTTTAGGGTACGAGCAGTACTTC. It translates to CAIMQDRGLGYEQYF.

CDR3 nucleotides: TGTGCCAGCAGTTTAGGCTTAGCTGGGGAGCTGTTTTTT. It translates to CASSLGLAGELFF. This chain links TRBV27 with TRBJ2-2; D is uncertain. This CDR3 has 13 amino acids. Germline-derived CDR1 and CDR2 are MNHEY and SMNVEV (reference sequence). Trimming removed 2 bases from V and 8 bases from J, with 9 bases in between.

The count of this clone is one. The V call is TRBV4-1, the J call TRBJ1-5; no definite D call. V was shortened by 1 base and J by 6 bases, with 10 bases between the two germline ends. The CDR3 is 14 amino acids. CDR1 is MGHRA and CDR2 is YSYEKL in the germline V gene. The CDR3 spells CASSQAEGTQPQHF. The CDR3 DNA follows: TGCGCCAGCAGCCAAGCGGAGGGCACTCAGCCCCAGCATTTT.

This clone was picked up a small number of times. This chain joins TRBV11-3 and TRBJ2-7, with D uncertain. The V end lost 8 bases, the J end lost 6 bases, and 5 bases lay between the germline ends. There are 9 residues in the CDR3. Germline values: CDR1 SGHNT, CDR2 YENEEA. CDR3 sequence: CASPGEQYF. CDR3 in DNA: TGTGCCAGCCCCGGCGAGCAGTACTTC.